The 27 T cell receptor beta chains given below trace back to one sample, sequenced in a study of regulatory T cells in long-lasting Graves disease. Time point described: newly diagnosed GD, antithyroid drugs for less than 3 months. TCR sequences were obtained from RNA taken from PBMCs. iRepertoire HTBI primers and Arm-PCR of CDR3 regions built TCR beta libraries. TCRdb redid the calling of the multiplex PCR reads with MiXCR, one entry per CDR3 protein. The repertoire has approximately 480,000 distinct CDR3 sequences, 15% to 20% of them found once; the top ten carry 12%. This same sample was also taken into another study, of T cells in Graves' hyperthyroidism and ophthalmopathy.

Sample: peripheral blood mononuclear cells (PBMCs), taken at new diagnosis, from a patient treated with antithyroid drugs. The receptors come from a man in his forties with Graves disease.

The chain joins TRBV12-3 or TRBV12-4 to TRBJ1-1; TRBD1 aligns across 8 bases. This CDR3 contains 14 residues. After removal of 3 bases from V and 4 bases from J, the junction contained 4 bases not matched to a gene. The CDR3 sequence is CASSLGTGPTEAFF. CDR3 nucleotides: TGTGCCAGCAGTTTGGGGACAGGCCCCACTGAAGCTTTCTTT.

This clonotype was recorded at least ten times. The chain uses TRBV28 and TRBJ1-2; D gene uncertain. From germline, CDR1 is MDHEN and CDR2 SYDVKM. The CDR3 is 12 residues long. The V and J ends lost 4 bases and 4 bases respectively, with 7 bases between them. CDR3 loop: CASSSVVYGYTF. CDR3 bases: TGTGCCAGCAGTTCGGTGGTCTATGGCTACACCTTC.

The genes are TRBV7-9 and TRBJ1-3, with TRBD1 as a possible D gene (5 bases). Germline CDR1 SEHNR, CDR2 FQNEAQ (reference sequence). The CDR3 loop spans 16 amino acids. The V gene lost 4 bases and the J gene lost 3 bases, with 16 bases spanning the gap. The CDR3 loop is CASSWPRGVDGNTIYF. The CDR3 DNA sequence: TGTGCCAGCAGCTGGCCCCGGGGGGTAGATGGAAACACCATATATTTT.

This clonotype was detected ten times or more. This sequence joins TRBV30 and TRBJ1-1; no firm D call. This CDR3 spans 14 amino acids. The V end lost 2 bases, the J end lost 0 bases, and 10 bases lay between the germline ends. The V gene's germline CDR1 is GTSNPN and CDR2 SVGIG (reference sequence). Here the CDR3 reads CAWSTRQLNTEAFF. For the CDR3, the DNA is TGTGCCTGGAGTACCAGGCAACTGAACACTGAAGCTTTCTTT. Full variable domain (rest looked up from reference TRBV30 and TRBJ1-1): SQTIHQWPATLVQPVGSPLSLECTVEGTSNPNLYWYRQAAGRGLQLLFYSVGIGQISSEVPQNLSASRPQDRQFILSSKKLLLSDSGFYLCAWSTRQLNTEAFFGQGTRLTVV.

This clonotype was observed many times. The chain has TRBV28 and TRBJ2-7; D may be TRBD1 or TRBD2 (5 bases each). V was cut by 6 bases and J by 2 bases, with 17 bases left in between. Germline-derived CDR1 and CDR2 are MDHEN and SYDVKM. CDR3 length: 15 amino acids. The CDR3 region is CASSSIGVGAYEQYF. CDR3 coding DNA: TGTGCCAGCAGCTCGATAGGGGTGGGGGCCTACGAGCAGTACTTC.

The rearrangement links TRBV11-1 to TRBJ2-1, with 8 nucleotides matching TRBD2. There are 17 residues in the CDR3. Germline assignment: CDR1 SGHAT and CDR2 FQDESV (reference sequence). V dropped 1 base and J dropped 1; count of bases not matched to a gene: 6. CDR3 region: CASSLVTGRGSYNEQFF. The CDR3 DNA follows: TGTGCCAGCAGCTTAGTAACCGGGAGGGGTTCCTACAATGAGCAGTTCTTC.

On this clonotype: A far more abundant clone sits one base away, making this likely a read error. CDR3 bases: TGTGCCGGCAGCCTACTAGCGACCCTGGACAAGCAGTACTTC. It encodes CAGSLLATLDKQYF. The rearrangement uses TRBV7-9 and TRBJ2-7, with 7 bases lining up with TRBD2. There are 14 residues in the CDR3. Looked up from germline, CDR1 is SEHNR and CDR2 is FQNEAQ (reference sequence).

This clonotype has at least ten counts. The CDR3 spells CASSLQGLGELFF. The CDR3, as DNA: TGTGCCAGCAGCCTACAGGGTCTCGGGGAGCTGTTTTTT. The J gene is TRBJ2-2, the V gene TRBV7-3; perhaps TRBD1 as D (6 bases). The CDR3 has 13 amino acids. Germline assignment: CDR1 SGHTA and CDR2 FQGTGA. V gave up 5 bases and J gave up 7 bases, with 11 bases separating them.

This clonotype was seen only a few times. The CDR3 here is CASSSGLASETQYF. As DNA, the CDR3 is TGTGCCAGCAGCTCGGGACTAGCGTCTGAGACCCAGTACTTC. The V and J genes are TRBV5-4 and TRBJ2-5; TRBD2 aligns across 10 bases. V lost 3 bases and J lost 5; bases outside the gene matches: 4. The V gene's germline CDR1 is SGHNT and CDR2 YYREEE (reference sequence). The CDR3 covers 14 residues.

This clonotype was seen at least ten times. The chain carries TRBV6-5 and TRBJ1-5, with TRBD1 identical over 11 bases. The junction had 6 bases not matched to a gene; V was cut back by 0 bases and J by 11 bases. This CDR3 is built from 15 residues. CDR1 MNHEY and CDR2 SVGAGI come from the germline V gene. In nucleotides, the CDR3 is TGTGCCAGCAGTTACTCGGCCGGACAGGGGGCTGCCCAGCATTTT. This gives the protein CASSYSAGQGAAQHF.

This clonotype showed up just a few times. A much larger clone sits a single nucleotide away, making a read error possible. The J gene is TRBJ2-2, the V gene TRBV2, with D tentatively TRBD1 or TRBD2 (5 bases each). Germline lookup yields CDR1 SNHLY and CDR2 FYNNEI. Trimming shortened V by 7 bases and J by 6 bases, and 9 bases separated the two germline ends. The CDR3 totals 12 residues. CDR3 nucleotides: TGTGCCAGCACCGGGACGGCCGGGGAGCTGTTTTTT. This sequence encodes CASTGTAGELFF. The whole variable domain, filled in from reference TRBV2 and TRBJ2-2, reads EPEVTQTPSHQVTQMGQEVILRCVPISNHLYFYWYRQILGQKVEFLVSFYNNEISEKSEIFDDQFSVERPDGSNFTLKIRSTKLEDSAMYFCASTGTAGELFFGEGSRLTVL.

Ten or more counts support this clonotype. In DNA form, the CDR3 reads TGTGCCAGCAGCCCCCGGGGTAATGAAAAACTGTTTTTT. Residues: CASSPRGNEKLFF. This sequence joins TRBV13 and TRBJ1-4; D is undetermined. V was trimmed by 5 bases and J by 4 bases, leaving 8 bases between them. CDR3 length equals 13 residues. Germline V gene lookup returns CDR1 PRHDT and CDR2 FYEKMQ (reference sequence).

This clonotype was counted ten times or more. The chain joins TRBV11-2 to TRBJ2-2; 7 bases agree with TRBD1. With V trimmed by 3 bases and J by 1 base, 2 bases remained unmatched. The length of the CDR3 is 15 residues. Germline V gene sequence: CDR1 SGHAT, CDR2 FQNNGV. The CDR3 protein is CASSLGTVNTGELFF. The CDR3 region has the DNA TGTGCCAGCAGCTTGGGGACAGTGAACACCGGGGAGCTGTTTTTT.

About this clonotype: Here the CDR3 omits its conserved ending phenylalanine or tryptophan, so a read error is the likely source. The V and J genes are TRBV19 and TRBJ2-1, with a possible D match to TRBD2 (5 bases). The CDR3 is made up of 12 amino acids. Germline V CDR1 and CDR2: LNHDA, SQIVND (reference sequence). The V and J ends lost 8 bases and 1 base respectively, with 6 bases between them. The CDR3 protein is CASRGSYNEQFL. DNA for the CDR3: TGTGCCAGTCGGGGTTCCTACAATGAGCAGTTCCTC.

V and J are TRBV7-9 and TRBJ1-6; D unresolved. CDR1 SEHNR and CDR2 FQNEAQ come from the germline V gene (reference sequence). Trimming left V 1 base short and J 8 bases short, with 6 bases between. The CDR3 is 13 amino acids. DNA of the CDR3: TGTGCCAGCAGCTTAGACAGTTATTCACCCCTCCACTTT. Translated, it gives CASSLDSYSPLHF. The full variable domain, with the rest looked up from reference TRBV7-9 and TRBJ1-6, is DTGVSQNPRHKITKRGQNVTFRCDPISEHNRLYWYRQTLGQGPEFLTYFQNEAQLEKSRLLSDRFSAERPKGSFSTLEIQRTEQGDSAMYLCASSLDSYSPLHFGNGTRLTVT.

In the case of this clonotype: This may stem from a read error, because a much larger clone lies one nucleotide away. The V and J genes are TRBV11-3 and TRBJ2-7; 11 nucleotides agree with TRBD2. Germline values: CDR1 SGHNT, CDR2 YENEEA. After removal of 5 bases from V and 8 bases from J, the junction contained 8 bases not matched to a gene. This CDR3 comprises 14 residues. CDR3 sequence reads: CASSTVAGGPKQYF. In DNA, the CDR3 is TGTGCCAGCAGCACCGTAGCGGGAGGGCCCAAGCAGTACTTC.

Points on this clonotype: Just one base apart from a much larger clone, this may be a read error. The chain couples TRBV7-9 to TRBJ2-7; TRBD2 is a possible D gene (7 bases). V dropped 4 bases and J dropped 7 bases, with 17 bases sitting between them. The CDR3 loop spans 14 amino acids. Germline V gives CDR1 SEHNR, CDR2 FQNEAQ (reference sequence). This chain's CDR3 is CASSWGGAPNEQYF. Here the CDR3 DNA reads TGTGCCAGCAGCTGGGGGGGGGCGCCCAATGAGCAGTACTTC.

Here the CDR3 reads CASSSLGQGDYGYTF. Written as DNA, the CDR3 is TGTGCCAGCAGTTCCCTCGGACAGGGGGACTATGGCTACACCTTC. V gene TRBV28 combines with J gene TRBJ1-2; 10 nucleotides line up with TRBD1. The CDR3 sequence is 15 residues long. Germline V gives CDR1 MDHEN, CDR2 SYDVKM. J lost 3 bases, V lost 4 bases, and 5 bases had no gene match.

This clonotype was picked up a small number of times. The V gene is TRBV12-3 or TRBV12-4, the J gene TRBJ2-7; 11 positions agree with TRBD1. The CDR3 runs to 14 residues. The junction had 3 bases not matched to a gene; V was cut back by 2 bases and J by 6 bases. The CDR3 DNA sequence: TGTGCCAGCAGTTTAAGGGGACAGGGGGGCGAGCAGTACTTC. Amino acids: CASSLRGQGGEQYF.

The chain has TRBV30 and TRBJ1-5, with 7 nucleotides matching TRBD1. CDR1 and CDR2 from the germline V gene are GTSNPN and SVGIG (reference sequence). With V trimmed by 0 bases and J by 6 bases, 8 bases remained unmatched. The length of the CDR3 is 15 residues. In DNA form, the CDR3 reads TGTGCCTGGAGTGTAAGGGGGCTCCAGGGTCAGCCCCAGCATTTT. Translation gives CAWSVRGLQGQPQHF.

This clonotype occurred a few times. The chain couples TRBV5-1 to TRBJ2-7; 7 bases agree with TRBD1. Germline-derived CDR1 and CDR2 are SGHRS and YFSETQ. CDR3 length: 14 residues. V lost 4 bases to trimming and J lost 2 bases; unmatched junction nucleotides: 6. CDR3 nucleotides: TGCGCCAGCAGCCCGGACAGGCGGGCCTACGAGCAGTACTTC. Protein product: CASSPDRRAYEQYF.

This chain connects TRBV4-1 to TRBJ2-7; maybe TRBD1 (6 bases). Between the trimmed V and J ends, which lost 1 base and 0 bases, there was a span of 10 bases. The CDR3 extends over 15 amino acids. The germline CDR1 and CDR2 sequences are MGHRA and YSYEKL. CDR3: CASSQVQDSSYEQYF. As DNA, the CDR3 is TGCGCCAGCAGCCAAGTTCAGGACAGCTCCTACGAGCAGTACTTC.

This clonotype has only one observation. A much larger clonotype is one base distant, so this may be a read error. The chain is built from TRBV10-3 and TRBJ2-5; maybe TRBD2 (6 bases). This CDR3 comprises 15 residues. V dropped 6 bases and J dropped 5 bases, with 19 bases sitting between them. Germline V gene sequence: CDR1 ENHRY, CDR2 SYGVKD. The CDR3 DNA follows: TGTGCCATCAGCCCAATGGGGGGAGCTGGGGAGACCCAGTACTTC. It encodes CAISPMGGAGETQYF.

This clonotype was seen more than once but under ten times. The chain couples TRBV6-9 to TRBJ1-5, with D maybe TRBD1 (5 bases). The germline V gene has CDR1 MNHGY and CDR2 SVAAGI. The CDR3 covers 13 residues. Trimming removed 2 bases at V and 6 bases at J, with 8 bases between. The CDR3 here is CASSYGGGQPQHF. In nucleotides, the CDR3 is TGTGCCAGCAGTTATGGGGGAGGTCAGCCCCAGCATTTT.

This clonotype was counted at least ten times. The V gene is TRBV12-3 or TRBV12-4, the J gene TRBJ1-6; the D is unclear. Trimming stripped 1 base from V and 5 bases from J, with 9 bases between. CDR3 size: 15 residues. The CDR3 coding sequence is TGTGCCAGCAGTTTAGACCCCTTGAATAATTCACCCCTCCACTTT. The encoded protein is CASSLDPLNNSPLHF.

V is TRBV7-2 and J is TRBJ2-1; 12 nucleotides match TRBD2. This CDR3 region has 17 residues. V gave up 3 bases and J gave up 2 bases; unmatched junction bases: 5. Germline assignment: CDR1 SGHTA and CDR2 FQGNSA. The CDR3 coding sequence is TGTGCCAGCAGCTTCAGTAGGACTAGCGGGACCTACAATGAGCAGTTCTTC. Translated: CASSFSRTSGTYNEQFF.

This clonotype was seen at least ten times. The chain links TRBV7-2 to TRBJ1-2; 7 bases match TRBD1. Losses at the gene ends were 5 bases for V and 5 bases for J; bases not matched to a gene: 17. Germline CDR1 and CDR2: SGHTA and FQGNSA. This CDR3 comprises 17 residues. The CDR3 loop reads CASSGGPGQPTSYGYTF. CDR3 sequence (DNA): TGTGCCAGCAGCGGCGGACCGGGACAGCCTACCTCATATGGCTACACCTTC.